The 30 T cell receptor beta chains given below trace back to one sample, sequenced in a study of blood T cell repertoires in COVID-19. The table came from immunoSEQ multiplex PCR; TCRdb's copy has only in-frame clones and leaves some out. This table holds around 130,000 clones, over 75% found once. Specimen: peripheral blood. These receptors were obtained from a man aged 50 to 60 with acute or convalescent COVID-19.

The CDR3 coding sequence is TGCGCCAGCAGCCAAGATGGAAAGGGGGGCAATCAGCCCCAGCATTTT. Protein product: CASSQDGKGGNQPQHF. This chain joins TRBV4-1 and TRBJ1-5; a possible D gene is TRBD1 (6 bases). Germline-derived CDR1 and CDR2 are MGHRA and YSYEKL. The length of the CDR3 is 16 residues. The V gene lost 0 bases and the J gene lost 2 bases, with 11 bases spanning the gap.

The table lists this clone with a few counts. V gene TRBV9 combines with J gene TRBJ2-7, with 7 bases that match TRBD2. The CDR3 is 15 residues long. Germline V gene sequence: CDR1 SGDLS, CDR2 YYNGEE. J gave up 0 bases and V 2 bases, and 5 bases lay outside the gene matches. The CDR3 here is CASSVSGTNSYEQYF. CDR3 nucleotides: TGTGCCAGCAGCGTTTCCGGGACTAACTCCTACGAGCAGTACTTC.

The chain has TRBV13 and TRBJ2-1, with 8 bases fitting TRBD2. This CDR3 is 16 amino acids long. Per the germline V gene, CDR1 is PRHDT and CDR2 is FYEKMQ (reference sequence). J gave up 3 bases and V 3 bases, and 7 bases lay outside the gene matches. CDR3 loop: CASSLRAGGSYNEQFF. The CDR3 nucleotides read TGTGCCAGCAGCTTGCGGGCGGGAGGTAGCTACAATGAGCAGTTCTTC.

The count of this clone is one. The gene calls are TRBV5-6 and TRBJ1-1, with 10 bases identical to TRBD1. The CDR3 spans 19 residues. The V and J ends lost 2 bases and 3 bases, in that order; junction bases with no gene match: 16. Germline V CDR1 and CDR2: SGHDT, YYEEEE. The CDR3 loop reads CASSLRDWTGGVLYTEAFF. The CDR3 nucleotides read TGTGCCAGCAGCTTACGCGATTGGACAGGGGGAGTGTTGTACACTGAAGCTTTCTTT.

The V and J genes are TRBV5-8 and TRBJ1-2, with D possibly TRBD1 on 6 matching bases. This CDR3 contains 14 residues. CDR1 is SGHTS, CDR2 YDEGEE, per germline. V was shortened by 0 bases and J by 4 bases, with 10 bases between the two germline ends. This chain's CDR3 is CASSLGRGSYGYTF. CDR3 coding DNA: TGTGCCAGCAGCTTGGGAAGGGGGAGCTATGGCTACACCTTC.

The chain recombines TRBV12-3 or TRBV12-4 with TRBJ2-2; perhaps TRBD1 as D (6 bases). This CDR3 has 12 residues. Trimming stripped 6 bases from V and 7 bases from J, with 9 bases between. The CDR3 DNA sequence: TGTGCCAGCAGCAACAGGGTCGGGGAGCTGTTTTTT. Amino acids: CASSNRVGELFF.

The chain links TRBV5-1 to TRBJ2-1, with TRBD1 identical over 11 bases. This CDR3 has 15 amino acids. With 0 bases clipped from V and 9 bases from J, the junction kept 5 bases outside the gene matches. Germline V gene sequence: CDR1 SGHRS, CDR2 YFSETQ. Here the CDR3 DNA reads TGCGCCAGCAGCTTGGGCGGGACAGGGGGATCTGAGCAGTTCTTC. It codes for CASSLGGTGGSEQFF.

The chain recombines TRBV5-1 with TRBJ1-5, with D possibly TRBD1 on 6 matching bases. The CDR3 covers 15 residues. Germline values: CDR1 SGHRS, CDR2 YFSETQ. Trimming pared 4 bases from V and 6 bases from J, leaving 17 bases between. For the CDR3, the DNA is TGCGCCAGCAGCGCAGGTGGGGGGGGCAGTCAGCCCCAGCATTTT. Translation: CASSAGGGGSQPQHF.

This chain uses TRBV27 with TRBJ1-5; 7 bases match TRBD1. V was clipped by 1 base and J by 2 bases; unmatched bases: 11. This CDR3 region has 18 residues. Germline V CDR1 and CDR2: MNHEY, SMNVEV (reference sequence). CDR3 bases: TGTGCCAGCAGTTTATTTGGGCCGGGGACAGTTGGCAATCAGCCCCAGCATTTT. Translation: CASSLFGPGTVGNQPQHF.

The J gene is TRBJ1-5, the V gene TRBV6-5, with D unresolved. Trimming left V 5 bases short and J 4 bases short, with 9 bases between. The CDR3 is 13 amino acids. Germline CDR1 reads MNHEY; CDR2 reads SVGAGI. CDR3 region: CASSPIFNQPQHF. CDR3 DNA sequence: TGTGCCAGCAGTCCAATTTTTAATCAGCCCCAGCATTTT.

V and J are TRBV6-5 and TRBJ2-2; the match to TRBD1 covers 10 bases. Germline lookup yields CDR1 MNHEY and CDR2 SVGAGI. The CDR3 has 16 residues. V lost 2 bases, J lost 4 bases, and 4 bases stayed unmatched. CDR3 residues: CASSYTWTGGTGELFF. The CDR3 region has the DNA TGTGCCAGCAGTTACACCTGGACAGGGGGCACCGGGGAGCTGTTTTTT.

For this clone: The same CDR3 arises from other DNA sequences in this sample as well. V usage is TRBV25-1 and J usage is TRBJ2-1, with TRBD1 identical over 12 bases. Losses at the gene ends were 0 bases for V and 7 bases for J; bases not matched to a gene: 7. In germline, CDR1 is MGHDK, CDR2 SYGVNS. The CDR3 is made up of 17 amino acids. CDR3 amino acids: CASSEYVGQGAYNEQFF. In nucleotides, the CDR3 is TGTGCCAGCAGTGAATATGTGGGACAGGGGGCTTATAATGAGCAGTTCTTC. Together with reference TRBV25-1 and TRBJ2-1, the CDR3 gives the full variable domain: EADIYQTPRYLVIGTGKKITLECSQTMGHDKMYWYQQDPGMELHLIHYSYGVNSTEKGDLSSESTVSRIRTEHFPLTLESARPSHTSQYLCASSEYVGQGAYNEQFFGPGTRLTVL.

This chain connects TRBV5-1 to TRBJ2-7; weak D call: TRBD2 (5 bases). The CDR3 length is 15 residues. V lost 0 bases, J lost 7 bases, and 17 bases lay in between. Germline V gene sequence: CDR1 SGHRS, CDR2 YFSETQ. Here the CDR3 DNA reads TGCGCCAGCAGCTTGGATGAGGGAAACTACTTGGAGCAGTACTTC. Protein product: CASSLDEGNYLEQYF.

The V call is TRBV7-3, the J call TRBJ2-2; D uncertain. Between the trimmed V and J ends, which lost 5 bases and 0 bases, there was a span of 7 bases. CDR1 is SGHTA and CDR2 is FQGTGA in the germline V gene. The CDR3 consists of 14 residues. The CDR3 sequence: CASSPTSNTGELFF. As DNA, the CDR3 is TGTGCCAGCAGCCCTACTTCGAACACCGGGGAGCTGTTTTTT.

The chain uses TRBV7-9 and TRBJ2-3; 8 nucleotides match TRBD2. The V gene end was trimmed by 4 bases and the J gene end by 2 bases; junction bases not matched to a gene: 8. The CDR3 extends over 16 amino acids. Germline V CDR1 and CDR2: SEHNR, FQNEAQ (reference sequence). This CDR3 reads CASSSIEAGATDTQYF. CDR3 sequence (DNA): TGTGCCAGCAGCTCTATTGAAGCGGGAGCCACAGATACGCAGTATTTT. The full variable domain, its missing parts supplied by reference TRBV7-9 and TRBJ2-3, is DTGVSQNPRHKITKRGQNVTFRCDPISEHNRLYWYRQTLGQGPEFLTYFQNEAQLEKSRLLSDRFSAERPKGSFSTLEIQRTEQGDSAMYLCASSSIEAGATDTQYFGPGTRLTVL.

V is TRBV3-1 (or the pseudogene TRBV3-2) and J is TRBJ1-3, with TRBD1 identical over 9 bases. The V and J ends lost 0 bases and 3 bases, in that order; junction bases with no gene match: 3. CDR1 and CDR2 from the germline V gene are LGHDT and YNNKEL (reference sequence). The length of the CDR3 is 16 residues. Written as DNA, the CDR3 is TGTGCCAGCAGCCAAGATCCGGGACAGGGTGGAAACACCATATATTTT. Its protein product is CASSQDPGQGGNTIYF.

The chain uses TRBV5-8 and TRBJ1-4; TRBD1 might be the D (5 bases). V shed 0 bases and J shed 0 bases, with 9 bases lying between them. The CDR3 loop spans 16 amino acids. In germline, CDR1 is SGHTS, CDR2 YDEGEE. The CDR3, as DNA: TGTGCCAGCAGCTTGGGGCAGGGCACAACTAATGAAAAACTGTTTTTT. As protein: CASSLGQGTTNEKLFF.

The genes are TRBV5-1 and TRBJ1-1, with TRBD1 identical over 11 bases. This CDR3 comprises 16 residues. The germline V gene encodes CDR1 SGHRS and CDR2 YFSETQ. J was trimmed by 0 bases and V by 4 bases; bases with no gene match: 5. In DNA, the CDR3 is TGCGCCAGCAGCAGGACAGGGGGCAGAATGAACACTGAAGCTTTCTTT. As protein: CASSRTGGRMNTEAFF.

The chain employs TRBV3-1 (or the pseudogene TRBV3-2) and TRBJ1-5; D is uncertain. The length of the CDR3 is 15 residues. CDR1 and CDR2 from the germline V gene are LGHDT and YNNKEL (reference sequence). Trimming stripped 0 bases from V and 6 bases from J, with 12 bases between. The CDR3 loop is CASSQDSGFGQPQHF. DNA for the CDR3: TGTGCCAGCAGCCAAGACTCAGGCTTCGGTCAGCCCCAGCATTTT.

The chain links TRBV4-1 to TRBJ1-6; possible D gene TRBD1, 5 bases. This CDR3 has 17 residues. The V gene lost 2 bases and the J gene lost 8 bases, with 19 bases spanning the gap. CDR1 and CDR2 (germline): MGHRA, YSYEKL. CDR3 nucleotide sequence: TGCGCCAGCAGCCAAAAAGGGCGAGGGGAGGCGGATTCACCCCTCCACTTT. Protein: CASSQKGRGEADSPLHF.

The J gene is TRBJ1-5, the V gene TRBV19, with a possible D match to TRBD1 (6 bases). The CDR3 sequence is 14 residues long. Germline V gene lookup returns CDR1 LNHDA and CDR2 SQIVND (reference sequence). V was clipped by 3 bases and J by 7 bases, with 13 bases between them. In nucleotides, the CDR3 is TGTGCCAGTAGTATGGGGGGGGCAGGGCAGCCCCAGCATTTT. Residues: CASSMGGAGQPQHF.

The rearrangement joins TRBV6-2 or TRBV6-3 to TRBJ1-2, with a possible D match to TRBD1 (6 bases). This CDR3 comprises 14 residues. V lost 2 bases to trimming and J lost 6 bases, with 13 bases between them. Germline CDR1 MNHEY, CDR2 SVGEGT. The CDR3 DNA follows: TGTGCCAGCAGTTACATCTGGACAGCGAATGGCTACACCTTC. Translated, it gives CASSYIWTANGYTF.

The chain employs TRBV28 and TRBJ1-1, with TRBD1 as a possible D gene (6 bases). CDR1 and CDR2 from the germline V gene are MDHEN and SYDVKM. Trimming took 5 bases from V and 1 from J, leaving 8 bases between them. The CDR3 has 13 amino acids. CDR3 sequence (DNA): TGTGCCAGCAGTCCGGGACAGAACACTGAAGCTTTCTTT. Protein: CASSPGQNTEAFF.

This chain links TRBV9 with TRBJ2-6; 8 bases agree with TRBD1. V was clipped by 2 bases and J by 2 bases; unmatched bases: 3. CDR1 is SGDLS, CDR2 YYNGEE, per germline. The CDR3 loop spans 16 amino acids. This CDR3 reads CASSVRTGTGANVLTF. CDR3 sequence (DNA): TGTGCCAGCAGCGTTAGGACAGGGACTGGGGCCAACGTCCTGACTTTC.

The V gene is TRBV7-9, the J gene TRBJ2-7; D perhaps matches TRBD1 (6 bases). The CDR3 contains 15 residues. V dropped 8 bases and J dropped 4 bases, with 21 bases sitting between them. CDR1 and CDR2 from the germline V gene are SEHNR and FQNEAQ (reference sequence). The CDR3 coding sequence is TGTGCCAGCCGAAAAGAGGCACAGGGAGTATACGAGCAGTACTTC. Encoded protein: CASRKEAQGVYEQYF.

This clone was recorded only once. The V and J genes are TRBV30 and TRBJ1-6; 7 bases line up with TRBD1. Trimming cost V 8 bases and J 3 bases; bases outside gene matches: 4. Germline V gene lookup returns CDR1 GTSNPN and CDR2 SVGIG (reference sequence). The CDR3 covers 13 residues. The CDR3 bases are TGTGCCGGGACAGTTAACTATAATTCACCCCTCCACTTT. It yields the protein CAGTVNYNSPLHF.

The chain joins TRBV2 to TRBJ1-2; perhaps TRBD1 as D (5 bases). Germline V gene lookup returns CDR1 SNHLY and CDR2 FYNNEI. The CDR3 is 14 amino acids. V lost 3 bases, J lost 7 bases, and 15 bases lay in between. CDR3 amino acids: CASSDIWQGGGYTF. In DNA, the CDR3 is TGTGCCAGCAGTGATATCTGGCAGGGCGGTGGCTACACCTTC.

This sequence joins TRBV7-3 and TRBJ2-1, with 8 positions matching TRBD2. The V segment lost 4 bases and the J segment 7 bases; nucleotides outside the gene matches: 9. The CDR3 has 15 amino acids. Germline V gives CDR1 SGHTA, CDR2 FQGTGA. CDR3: CASSSRAGVGNEQFF. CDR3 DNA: TGTGCCAGCAGCTCTAGAGCGGGAGTCGGAAATGAGCAGTTCTTC.

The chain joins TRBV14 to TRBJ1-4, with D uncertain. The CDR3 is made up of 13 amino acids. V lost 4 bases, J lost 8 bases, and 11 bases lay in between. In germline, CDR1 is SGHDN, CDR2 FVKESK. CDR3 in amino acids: CASSRGLFEKLFF. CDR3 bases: TGTGCCAGCAGCCGCGGATTATTCGAAAAACTGTTTTTT. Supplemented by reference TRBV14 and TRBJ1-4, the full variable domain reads EAGVTQFPSHSVIEKGQTVTLRCDPISGHDNLYWYRRVMGKEIKFLLHFVKESKQDESGMPNNRFLAERTGGTYSTLKVQPAELEDSGVYFCASSRGLFEKLFFGSGTQLSVL.

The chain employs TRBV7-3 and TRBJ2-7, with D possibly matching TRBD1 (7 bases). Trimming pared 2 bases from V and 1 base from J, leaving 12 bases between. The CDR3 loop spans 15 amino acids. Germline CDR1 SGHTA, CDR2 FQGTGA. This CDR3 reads CASSLSGDRSYEQYF. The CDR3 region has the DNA TGTGCCAGCAGCTTATCGGGGGACAGATCCTACGAGCAGTACTTC.